The present entry profiles one TCR beta chain with its context. Its target is unknown. Antigen-specific CD4+ T cells were first expanded with viral peptide pools by the ViraFEST assay and only then sequenced. Having been cultured for less than 12 days, the cells underwent CD4+ T cell isolation. Participants received two doses of either the BNT162b2 or mRNA-1273 vaccine. The length of the CDR3 is 18 residues. V was pared by 4 bases and J by 1 base, with 8 bases of the junction left unmatched. CDR1 and CDR2 from the germline V gene are SGHRS and YFSETQ. This specimen comes from a study of vaccination effects on CD4 cells after COVID-19. Data came from immunoSEQ multiplex PCR; TCRdb stores just in-frame clones and leaves some out. The repertoire holds more than 20,000 clones, more than 60% seen once, with about 8.3% in the top ten.

This chain joins TRBV5-1 and TRBJ2-3; 14 bases match TRBD2. The TCR originated in a human donor who received a COVID-19 vaccine. The sequencing used CD4+ T cells from PBMCs cultured with SARS-CoV-2 spike peptides, collected after COVID-19 vaccination. The CDR3 protein is CASSQGLAGVLGTDTQYF. The CDR3 DNA sequence: TGCGCCAGCAGCCAGGGACTAGCGGGAGTATTGGGCACAGATACGCAGTATTTT. The full variable domain, completed using reference TRBV5-1 and TRBJ2-3, is KAGVTQTPRYLIKTRGQQVTLSCSPISGHRSVSWYQQTPGQGLQFLFEYFSETQRNKGNFPGRFSGRQFSNSRSEMNVSTLELGDSALYLCASSQGLAGVLGTDTQYFGPGTRLTVL.